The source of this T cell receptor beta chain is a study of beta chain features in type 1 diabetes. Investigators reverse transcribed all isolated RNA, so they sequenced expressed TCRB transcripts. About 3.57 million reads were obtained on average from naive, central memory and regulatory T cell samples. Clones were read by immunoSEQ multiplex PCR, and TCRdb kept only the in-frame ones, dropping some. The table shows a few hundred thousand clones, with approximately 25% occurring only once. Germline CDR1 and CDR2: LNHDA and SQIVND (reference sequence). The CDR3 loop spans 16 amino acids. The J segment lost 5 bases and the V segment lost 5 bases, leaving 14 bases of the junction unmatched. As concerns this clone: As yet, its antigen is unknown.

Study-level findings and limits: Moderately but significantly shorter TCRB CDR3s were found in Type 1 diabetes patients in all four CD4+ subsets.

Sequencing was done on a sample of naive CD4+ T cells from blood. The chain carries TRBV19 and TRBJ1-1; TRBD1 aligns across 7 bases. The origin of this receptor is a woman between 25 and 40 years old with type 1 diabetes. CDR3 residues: CASSATHTGAVTEAFF. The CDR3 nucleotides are TGTGCCAGTAGTGCAACACACACAGGGGCGGTTACTGAAGCTTTCTTT.